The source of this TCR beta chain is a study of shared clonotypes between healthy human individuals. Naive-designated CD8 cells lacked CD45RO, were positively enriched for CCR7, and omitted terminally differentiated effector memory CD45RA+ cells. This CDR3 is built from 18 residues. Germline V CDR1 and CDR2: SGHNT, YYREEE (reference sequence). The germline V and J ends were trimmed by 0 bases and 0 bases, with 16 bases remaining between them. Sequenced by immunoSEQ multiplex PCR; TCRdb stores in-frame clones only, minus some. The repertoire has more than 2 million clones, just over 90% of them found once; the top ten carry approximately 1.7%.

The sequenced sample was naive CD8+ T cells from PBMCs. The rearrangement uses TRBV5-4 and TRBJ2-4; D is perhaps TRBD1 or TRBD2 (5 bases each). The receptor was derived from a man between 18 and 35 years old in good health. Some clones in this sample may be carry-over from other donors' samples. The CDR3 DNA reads TGTGCCAGCAGCTTGGAAGGCTCCGAGGGGTTAGCCAAAAACATTCAGTACTTC. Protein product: CASSLEGSEGLAKNIQYF.